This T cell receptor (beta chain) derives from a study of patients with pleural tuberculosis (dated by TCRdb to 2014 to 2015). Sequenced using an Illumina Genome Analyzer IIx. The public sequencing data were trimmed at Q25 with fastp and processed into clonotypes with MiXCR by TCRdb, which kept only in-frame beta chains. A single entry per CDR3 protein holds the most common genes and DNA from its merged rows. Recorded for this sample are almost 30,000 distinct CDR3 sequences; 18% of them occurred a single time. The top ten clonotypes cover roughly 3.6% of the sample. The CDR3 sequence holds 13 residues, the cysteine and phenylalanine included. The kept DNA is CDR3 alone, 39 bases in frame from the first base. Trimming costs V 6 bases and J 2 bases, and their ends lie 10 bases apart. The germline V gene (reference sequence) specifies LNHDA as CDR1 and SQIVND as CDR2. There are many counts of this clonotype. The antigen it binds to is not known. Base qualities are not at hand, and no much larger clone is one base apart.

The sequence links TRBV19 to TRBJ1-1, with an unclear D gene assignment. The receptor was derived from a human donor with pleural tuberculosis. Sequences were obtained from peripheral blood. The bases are TGTGCCAGTAGAGTTCGAGAAAACACTGAAGCTTTCTTT. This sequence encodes CASRVRENTEAFF.